The 22 T cell receptor beta chains given below trace back to one sample, sequenced in a study of T cell responses to AZD1222 COVID-19 vaccine. The assay was immunoSEQ multiplex PCR, and TCRdb's table has in-frame clones only and misses some. The table shows over 70,000 clones, with roughly 85% occurring only once. The starting material was peripheral blood, obtained on day 0 of AZD1222 vaccination. The receptors here all came from an adult in good health.

This clone was observed once. The chain carries TRBV6-5 and TRBJ2-7; D call uncertain. Germline V lookup: CDR1 MNHEY, CDR2 SVGAGI. This CDR3 spans 13 amino acids. The V and J ends lost 6 bases and 5 bases respectively, with 14 bases between them. The DNA of the CDR3 is TGTGCCAGCAGGACCCAAAACACCGACGAGCAGTACTTC. Residues: CASRTQNTDEQYF.

The genes are TRBV7-6 and TRBJ2-3; D might be TRBD1 or TRBD2, each matching 5 bases. CDR1 and CDR2 (germline): SGHVS, FNYEAQ. Deletions cut 3 bases from V and 2 bases from J, with 12 bases between. This CDR3 has 15 residues. The CDR3 sequence is CASSFGWGTTDTQYF. CDR3 sequence (DNA): TGTGCCAGCAGCTTTGGTTGGGGGACCACAGATACGCAGTATTTT.

This chain links TRBV3-1 (or the pseudogene TRBV3-2) with TRBJ2-3; D remains unclear. The germline CDR1 and CDR2 sequences are LGHDT and YNNKEL (reference sequence). CDR3 size: 15 residues. Between the trimmed V and J ends, which lost 0 bases and 8 bases, there was a span of 15 bases. CDR3 sequence (DNA): TGTGCCAGCAGCCAAGATCTTGTCCCCTCCGGTACGCAGTATTTT. Residues: CASSQDLVPSGTQYF.

This clone was detected once. The chain has TRBV5-6 and TRBJ2-7; D is perhaps TRBD2 (5 bases). In germline, CDR1 is SGHDT, CDR2 YYEEEE. Trimming took off 7 bases at V and 2 bases at J, with 19 bases between the two ends. This CDR3 has 15 residues. The CDR3 region has the DNA TGTGCCAGCTCCTCAGGCGGGTATACTGCCTACGAGCAGTACTTC. This encodes CASSSGGYTAYEQYF. The whole variable domain, filled in from reference TRBV5-6 and TRBJ2-7, reads DAGVTQSPTHLIKTRGQQVTLRCSPKSGHDTVSWYQQALGQGPQFIFQYYEEEERQRGNFPDRFSGHQFPNYSSELNVNALLLGDSALYLCASSSGGYTAYEQYFGPGTRLTVT.

The chain links TRBV24-1 to TRBJ2-1, with D perhaps matching TRBD1 (6 bases). The V end lost 4 bases, the J end lost 0 bases, and 12 bases lay between the germline ends. The length of the CDR3 is 16 residues. Germline CDR1 KGHDR, CDR2 SFDVKD. CDR3 DNA sequence: TGTGCCACCAGTGACGCGCAGGGGAACTCCTACAATGAGCAGTTCTTC. This sequence encodes CATSDAQGNSYNEQFF.

Points on this clone: Since a far larger clone is one base different, this is likely a read error. The chain carries TRBV6-5 and TRBJ1-2, with TRBD1 as a possible D gene (5 bases). Germline V CDR1 and CDR2: MNHEY, SVGAGI. The CDR3 is made up of 12 amino acids. Trimming shortened V by 6 bases and J by 1 base, and 6 bases separated the two germline ends. In DNA, the CDR3 is TGTGCCAGCAGGAGGGGTAACTATGGCTACACCTTC. Amino acid sequence: CASRRGNYGYTF.

Here the CDR3 reads CASSPRESGYTF. The CDR3 DNA reads TGTGCCAGCTCACCTAGGGAAAGCGGCTACACCTTC. The V call is TRBV18, the J call TRBJ1-2; D ambiguous. The V gene's germline CDR1 is KGHSH and CDR2 LQKENI. V was cut by 3 bases and J by 8 bases, with 10 bases left in between. CDR3 length equals 12 residues.

The chain has TRBV30 and TRBJ1-6; D gene uncertain. This CDR3 comprises 14 residues. Germline assignment: CDR1 GTSNPN and CDR2 SVGIG (reference sequence). V was cut by 6 bases and J by 6 bases, with 15 bases left in between. The CDR3 sequence: CACDPYLSNSPLHF. CDR3 bases: TGTGCCTGCGATCCTTATCTCTCTAATTCACCCCTCCACTTT.

The V call is TRBV12-3 or TRBV12-4, the J call TRBJ2-1; D unresolved. The ends were cut back, 2 bases at V and 15 bases at J, with 14 bases in the middle. The CDR3 is 12 residues long. The chain's CDR3 is CASSLQVAERFF. Written as DNA, the CDR3 is TGTGCCAGCAGTTTACAGGTAGCTGAACGGTTCTTC.

This chain joins TRBV2 and TRBJ2-1; 11 nucleotides line up with TRBD2. There are 15 residues in the CDR3. In germline, CDR1 is SNHLY, CDR2 FYNNEI. J lost 8 bases, V lost 5 bases, and 8 bases had no gene match. CDR3 DNA: TGTGCCAGCAGTCCTTTAGCGGGAGGGGTGGATGAGCAGTTCTTC. Amino acid sequence: CASSPLAGGVDEQFF.

This clone was recorded only once. The chain is built from TRBV27 and TRBJ2-7; the D gene is possibly TRBD2 (6 bases). Germline V gene sequence: CDR1 MNHEY, CDR2 SMNVEV (reference sequence). The CDR3 length is 17 residues. V shed 4 bases and J shed 7 bases, with 26 bases lying between them. The CDR3 loop reads CASSSPPFMGGIGEQYF. The CDR3 DNA reads TGTGCCAGCAGTTCTCCTCCTTTTATGGGGGGTATTGGGGAGCAGTACTTC.

The V and J genes are TRBV6-5 and TRBJ2-7; D possibly corresponds to TRBD1 (6 bases). The CDR3 is 14 amino acids. Deletions cut 5 bases from V and 0 bases from J, with 11 bases between. The germline V gene encodes CDR1 MNHEY and CDR2 SVGAGI. The CDR3 region has the DNA TGTGCCAGCAGTCAATCAGGGGACTCCTACGAGCAGTACTTC. This gives the protein CASSQSGDSYEQYF.

The genes are TRBV18 and TRBJ1-3, with D perhaps TRBD1 (5 bases). CDR3 size: 15 residues. V lost 2 bases and J 0 bases, leaving 8 bases between the germline ends. The germline V gene has CDR1 KGHSH and CDR2 LQKENI. This chain's CDR3 is CASSPGTVSGNTIYF. The CDR3 DNA is TGTGCCAGCTCACCAGGGACCGTCTCTGGAAACACCATATATTTT.

The chain couples TRBV3-1 (or the pseudogene TRBV3-2) to TRBJ2-1; the D is unclear. This CDR3 has 13 residues. Germline V gene data show CDR1 as LGHDT and CDR2 as YNNKEL (reference sequence). V lost 3 bases and J lost 6, with 9 bases in between. CDR3 in amino acids: CASSQTPANEQFF. The DNA for the CDR3 is TGTGCCAGCAGCCAGACCCCAGCCAATGAGCAGTTCTTC.

The chain joins TRBV28 to TRBJ2-7; D is unclear. V was shortened by 3 bases and J by 3 bases, with 12 bases between the two germline ends. The CDR3 runs 14 residues. Looked up from germline, CDR1 is MDHEN and CDR2 is SYDVKM. The CDR3 reads CASSLVNSHYEQYF. CDR3 nucleotide sequence: TGTGCCAGCAGTTTGGTCAACAGCCACTACGAGCAGTACTTC. Supplemented by reference TRBV28 and TRBJ2-7, the full variable domain reads DVKVTQSSRYLVKRTGEKVFLECVQDMDHENMFWYRQDPGLGLRLIYFSYDVKMKEKGDIPEGYSVSREKKERFSLILESASTNQTSMYLCASSLVNSHYEQYFGPGTRLTVT.

The V call is TRBV27, the J call TRBJ1-2; D remains ambiguous. The germline V gene encodes CDR1 MNHEY and CDR2 SMNVEV (reference sequence). The CDR3 length is 13 residues. V was clipped by 8 bases and J by 8 bases, with 18 bases between them. CDR3 sequence: CASGTPEMRGYTF. Written as DNA, the CDR3 is TGTGCCAGCGGCACGCCGGAGATGAGGGGCTACACCTTC.

V and J are TRBV27 and TRBJ2-7; D perhaps matches TRBD1 (5 bases). The CDR3 consists of 13 residues. Trimming took 0 bases from V and 3 from J, leaving 6 bases between them. Germline values: CDR1 MNHEY, CDR2 SMNVEV (reference sequence). The CDR3 sequence: CASSLSDSYEQYF. The CDR3 nucleotides read TGTGCCAGCAGTTTATCAGACAGCTACGAGCAGTACTTC.

The chain links TRBV12-3 or TRBV12-4 to TRBJ1-1; D is undetermined. V dropped 0 bases and J dropped 11 bases, with 13 bases sitting between them. This CDR3 region has 13 residues. CDR3 residues: CASSLATLATAFF. For the CDR3, the DNA is TGTGCCAGCAGTTTAGCCACGTTGGCTACGGCTTTCTTT.

This clone was seen only a few times. This chain uses TRBV27 with TRBJ1-5, with D perhaps TRBD1 (5 bases). Trimming pared 4 bases from V and 2 bases from J, leaving 12 bases between. Germline V lookup: CDR1 MNHEY, CDR2 SMNVEV (reference sequence). The CDR3 covers 15 residues. The CDR3 spells CASSSQGLGNQPQHF. The DNA for the CDR3 is TGTGCCAGCAGTTCGCAGGGTTTAGGCAATCAGCCCCAGCATTTT.

The CDR3 coding sequence is TGTGCCAGCAGCTCTCAACCTCAAGAGACCCAGTACTTC. Its protein is CASSSQPQETQYF. The chain carries TRBV11-3 and TRBJ2-5; D not certain. The ends were cut back, 4 bases at V and 2 bases at J, with 8 bases in the middle. The CDR3 runs to 13 residues. Germline V gene sequence: CDR1 SGHNT, CDR2 YENEEA.

The chain couples TRBV5-4 to TRBJ1-5; D remains ambiguous. Germline V gene sequence: CDR1 SGHNT, CDR2 YYREEE (reference sequence). Trimming shortened V by 2 bases and J by 3 bases, and 9 bases separated the two germline ends. CDR3 length equals 14 residues. The CDR3 nucleotides are TGTGCCAGCAGCTTCTCCGGGCTCAATCAGCCCCAGCATTTT. It codes for CASSFSGLNQPQHF.

This clone was seen more than once but under ten times. CDR3 in amino acids: CASAEVYKLEAFF. CDR3 nucleotides: TGTGCCAGCGCGGAGGTGTATAAGCTTGAAGCTTTCTTT. The V and J genes are TRBV27 and TRBJ1-1; no clear D. Trimming cost V 8 bases and J 7 bases, with 17 bases left between them. Germline-derived CDR1 and CDR2 are MNHEY and SMNVEV (reference sequence). The CDR3 is made up of 13 amino acids.